The 14 T cell receptor beta chains presented below share a single source sample, sequenced in a study of blood T cell repertoires in COVID-19 (dated by TCRdb to the early 2020s). Library preparation employed the immunoSEQ multiplex PCR assay. Sourced from immuneACCESS, this table was stored by TCRdb with only in-frame sequences that have V and J called. A share of the clones is absent; for the studies checked, an unresolved V gene accounts for under half, and the remainder has no known explanation. In this sample the table shows approximately 250,000 clones, 75% to 85% of which occur a single time. The ten most abundant clones make up roughly 5.3% of the sample. Material: peripheral blood. The receptor set was obtained from a man aged 50-60 years with COVID-19, enrolled during active disease.

V is TRBV25-1 and J is TRBJ1-3, with D possibly matching TRBD1 (6 bases). CDR3 length: 16 residues. Trimming stripped 2 bases from V and 0 bases from J, with 11 bases between. Germline V gene lookup returns CDR1 MGHDK and CDR2 SYGVNS. The CDR3 sequence: CASSERTAHSGNTIYF. In DNA form, the CDR3 reads TGTGCCAGCAGTGAACGGACAGCGCACTCTGGAAACACCATATATTTT.

The chain couples TRBV5-1 to TRBJ1-4, with D possibly TRBD1 on 5 matching bases. The V end lost 2 bases, the J end lost 7 bases, and 12 bases lay between the germline ends. This CDR3 region has 14 residues. Germline loops: CDR1 SGHRS, CDR2 YFSETQ. CDR3 amino acids: CASSFGRRGEKLFF. The CDR3 bases are TGCGCCAGCAGCTTCGGCCGGAGGGGTGAAAAACTGTTTTTT.

The V call is TRBV6-1, the J call TRBJ1-2; D is perhaps TRBD1 (6 bases). The CDR3 has 15 amino acids. Trimming took off 4 bases at V and 1 base at J, with 13 bases between the two ends. The germline gives CDR1 MNHNS, CDR2 SASEGT. The CDR3 loop reads CASSGAGARNYGYTF. CDR3 nucleotides: TGTGCCAGCAGTGGAGCAGGGGCTCGTAACTATGGCTACACCTTC.

The chain links TRBV9 to TRBJ2-5, with 10 bases matching TRBD1. V shed 0 bases, J shed 3 bases, and the junction held 2 bases outside the gene matches. From germline, CDR1 is SGDLS and CDR2 YYNGEE. The CDR3 has 15 residues. The CDR3 DNA reads as TGTGCCAGCAGCGTAGGGACAGGGGGTAAAGAGACCCAGTACTTC. Its translation is CASSVGTGGKETQYF.

V and J are TRBV15 and TRBJ1-2; 7 nucleotides match TRBD1. Germline trimming cut 3 bases from V and 1 base from J; bases unmatched to any gene: 8. This CDR3 has 16 residues. From germline, CDR1 is LNHNV and CDR2 YYDKDF (reference sequence). The CDR3 sequence is CATSRRQGGNNYGYTF. CDR3 coding DNA: TGTGCCACCAGCAGGCGGCAGGGGGGAAATAACTATGGCTACACCTTC.

V usage is TRBV5-4 and J usage is TRBJ2-2, with D perhaps matching TRBD1 (6 bases). The CDR3 covers 15 residues. Germline CDR1 is SGHNT and CDR2 is YYREEE (reference sequence). V was trimmed by 2 bases and J by 6 bases, leaving 14 bases between them. The chain's CDR3 is CASSFLGAGAGELFF. CDR3 DNA sequence: TGTGCCAGCAGCTTTCTGGGGGCTGGGGCCGGGGAGCTGTTTTTT.

The V call is TRBV19, the J call TRBJ1-5, with D possibly TRBD1 on 6 matching bases. CDR1 and CDR2 from the germline V gene are LNHDA and SQIVND (reference sequence). This CDR3 region has 16 residues. The V end lost 2 bases, the J end lost 5 bases, and 16 bases lay between the germline ends. CDR3 nucleotide sequence: TGTGCCAGTAGTATACCTCGGGGGGCGGTAGATCAGCCCCAGCATTTT. Amino acid sequence: CASSIPRGAVDQPQHF.

This rearrangement joins TRBV28 to TRBJ2-7; 8 bases line up with TRBD1. With V trimmed by 6 bases and J by 4 bases, 17 bases remained unmatched. There are 17 residues in the CDR3. The germline V gene encodes CDR1 MDHEN and CDR2 SYDVKM. The CDR3 DNA reads TGTGCCAGCAGAACACCCCGCCCGCAGGGGGCTTTGTACGAGCAGTACTTC. This gives the protein CASRTPRPQGALYEQYF. The whole variable domain, filled in from reference TRBV28 and TRBJ2-7, reads DVKVTQSSRYLVKRTGEKVFLECVQDMDHENMFWYRQDPGLGLRLIYFSYDVKMKEKGDIPEGYSVSREKKERFSLILESASTNQTSMYLCASRTPRPQGALYEQYFGPGTRLTVT.

This chain links TRBV5-4 with TRBJ2-1; 12 nucleotides agree with TRBD2. Per germline, CDR1 SGHNT and CDR2 YYREEE (reference sequence). This CDR3 is built from 18 residues. V lost 0 bases to trimming and J lost 8 bases; unmatched junction nucleotides: 12. CDR3 region: CASSLVTSGGPFSDEQFF. CDR3 DNA sequence: TGTGCCAGCAGCTTGGTAACTAGCGGGGGGCCCTTCTCCGATGAGCAGTTCTTC.

This sequence joins TRBV9 and TRBJ2-3; 10 nucleotides match TRBD2. Germline lookup yields CDR1 SGDLS and CDR2 YYNGEE. The CDR3 has 17 amino acids. V shed 0 bases, J shed 3 bases, and the junction held 7 bases outside the gene matches. CDR3 residues: CASSVVGSGGWTDTQYF. CDR3 in DNA: TGTGCCAGCAGCGTAGTTGGTAGCGGGGGGTGGACAGATACGCAGTATTTT.

This chain links TRBV29-1 with TRBJ1-1; D might be TRBD1 (6 bases). Germline CDR1 is SQVTM and CDR2 is ANQGSEA. The CDR3 totals 12 residues. The V end lost 7 bases, the J end lost 8 bases, and 17 bases lay between the germline ends. CDR3 in DNA: TGCAGCGCTGCCCAGGGGCAGGGGGAAGCTTTCTTT. Its translation: CSAAQGQGEAFF.

The J gene is TRBJ2-7, the V gene TRBV7-6; 9 nucleotides agree with TRBD1. The V segment lost 1 base and the J segment 1 base; nucleotides outside the gene matches: 2. Germline V gene sequence: CDR1 SGHVS, CDR2 FNYEAQ. The CDR3 totals 15 residues. The CDR3 loop is CASSLGDRASYEQYF. The CDR3 DNA sequence: TGTGCCAGCAGCTTAGGGGACAGGGCTTCCTACGAGCAGTACTTC.

The CDR3 DNA reads as TGTGCCAGCAGTTACTCGACAGGGGCTCAGCCCCAGCATTTT. Protein sequence: CASSYSTGAQPQHF. The J gene is TRBJ1-5, the V gene TRBV6-2 or TRBV6-3, with 8 bases matching TRBD1. CDR3 length: 14 amino acids. The germline gives CDR1 MNHEY, CDR2 SVGEGT. The junction had 1 base not matched to a gene; V was cut back by 0 bases and J by 6 bases.

V and J are TRBV9 and TRBJ1-2, with D uncertain. Germline-derived CDR1 and CDR2 are SGDLS and YYNGEE. The CDR3 is made up of 14 amino acids. The V and J ends lost 4 bases and 3 bases respectively, with 13 bases between them. The CDR3: CASSSAGGDYGYTF. The CDR3 DNA reads TGTGCCAGCAGCAGTGCTGGAGGCGACTATGGCTACACCTTC.